These T cell receptor beta chains were read from a single sample in a study of shared clonotypes between healthy human individuals. Data came from immunoSEQ multiplex PCR; TCRdb stores just in-frame clones and leaves some out. The profile shows about 580,000 clones, roughly 98% of them singletons. The specimen sequenced was naive CD8+ T cells sorted from blood. The receptors were sampled from a man aged 25 to 45 in good health. CDR3s include the opening cysteine and the closing phenylalanine or tryptophan. A D gene is named only where the DNA matches it firmly. The size field is filled for only some rows; it gives once, few, many or a size class.

TRBD2,17,-,TRBJ2-1,TRBV4-3,CASSQDRSSGIYNEQFF,TGCGCCAGCAGCCAAGATCGGTCTAGCGGAATCTACAATGAGCAGTTCTTC
-,17,-,TRBJ2-7,TRBV4-1,CASSQESAGRAGREQYF,TGCGCCAGCAGCCAAGAATCGGCGGGAAGGGCGGGTCGCGAGCAGTACTTC
TRBD1,13,-,TRBJ2-5,TRBV7-9,CASRTQGGETQYF,TGTGCCAGCAGGACACAGGGGGGAGAGACCCAGTACTTC
TRBD1,14,-,TRBJ2-1,TRBV7-9,CASSLGGTGNEQFF,TGTGCCAGCAGCTTAGGGGGGACAGGCAATGAGCAGTTCTTC
-,14,-,TRBJ1-2,TRBV5-1,CASSLGLTNYGYTF,TGCGCCAGCAGCTTGGGGCTGACAAACTATGGCTACACCTTC
TRBD1,18,-,TRBJ2-5,TRBV7-9,CASSLISRGQGAKETQYF,TGTGCCAGCAGCTTAATATCTAGGGGACAGGGGGCTAAAGAGACCCAGTACTTC
TRBD1,13,-,TRBJ2-7,TRBV4-3,CASSRGQGGEQYF,TGCGCCAGCAGCCGAGGACAGGGTGGCGAGCAGTACTTC
-,15,-,TRBJ2-7,TRBV7-8,CASSLDEGTNYEQYF,TGTGCCAGCAGCTTAGACGAGGGGACGAACTACGAGCAGTACTTC
-,14,-,TRBJ2-7,TRBV7-6,CASSPLASGHEQYF,TGTGCCAGCAGCCCCTTGGCATCGGGGCACGAGCAGTACTTC
TRBD1,14,once,TRBJ2-1,TRBV7-8,CASSLVTGDNEQFF,TGTGCCAGCAGCTTAGTCACAGGGGACAATGAGCAGTTCTTC
-,16,-,TRBJ2-7,TRBV7-9,CASSSRRDSSSYEQYF,TGTGCCAGCAGCTCTCGCCGGGACTCGAGCTCCTACGAGCAGTACTTC
-,13,-,TRBJ2-7,TRBV7-9,CASSPAQGYEQYF,TGTGCCAGCAGCCCGGCTCAGGGCTACGAGCAGTACTTC
-,13,-,TRBJ2-3,TRBV7-9,CASSLGITDTQYF,TGTGCCAGCAGCTTAGGGATCACAGATACGCAGTATTTT
-,13,-,TRBJ1-2,TRBV15,CATSRDPRDGYTF,TGTGCCACCAGCAGAGATCCCAGGGACGGCTACACCTTC
-,16,-,TRBJ1-1,TRBV5-4,CASSLDMGGLSTEAFF,TGTGCCAGCAGCTTGGATATGGGGGGCTTGAGCACTGAAGCTTTCTTT
-,14,-,TRBJ2-5,TRBV6-1,CASSELSSGETQYF,TGTGCCAGCAGTGAATTATCGTCAGGAGAGACCCAGTACTTC
TRBD1,17,-,TRBJ1-2,TRBV7-8,CASSPRGGSGTDYGYTF,TGTGCCAGCAGCCCCAGAGGTGGCTCCGGGACAGATTACGGCTACACCTTC
-,11,-,TRBJ2-3,TRBV27,CASSLGYTQYF,TGTGCCAGCAGTTTGGGGTATACGCAGTATTTT
-,10,-,TRBJ2-7,TRBV2,CASLSYEQYF,TGTGCCAGCCTTTCCTACGAGCAGTACTTC
-,13,-,TRBJ1-4,TRBV4-3,CASSQVPGDRLFF,TGCGCCAGCAGCCAAGTCCCCGGAGATAGGCTGTTTTTT